One sample yielded the 23 T cell receptor beta chains listed below, sequenced in a study of long-term antiretroviral therapy in people with HIV. This was the immunoSEQ v3.0 assay at survey level. Clones were sequenced by immunoSEQ multiplex PCR, and TCRdb holds only the in-frame ones, with some missing. The data show about 22,000 clones, around nine tenths seen once. Specimen: unsorted PBMCs, collected 0.6 years after starting antiretroviral therapy. The receptors derive from a man in his 60s with HIV.

This clone was recorded a few times. The gene calls are TRBV20-1 and TRBJ2-5, with D hard to call. V was pared by 1 base and J by 8 bases, with 5 bases between. The CDR3 covers 10 residues. Germline CDR1 reads DFQATT; CDR2 reads SNEGSKA (reference sequence). This CDR3 is CSARAPTQYF. DNA of the CDR3: TGCAGTGCTAGAGCACCAACCCAGTACTTC.

The chain has TRBV28 and TRBJ1-4; D gene uncertain. The CDR3 spans 12 residues. V lost 5 bases, J lost 5 bases, and 6 bases lay in between. Germline V gene data show CDR1 as MDHEN and CDR2 as SYDVKM. The CDR3 bases are TGTGCCAGCAGTATGGTAAATGAAAAACTGTTTTTT. Protein: CASSMVNEKLFF.

The sample holds a few counts of this clone. The CDR3 sequence: CSAGGNTEAFF. The CDR3 DNA reads TGCAGTGCCGGGGGTAACACTGAAGCTTTCTTT. The chain carries TRBV20-1 and TRBJ1-1; possible D gene TRBD1, 5 bases. Deletions cut 6 bases from V and 2 bases from J, with 7 bases between. The length of the CDR3 is 11 residues. The V gene's germline CDR1 is DFQATT and CDR2 SNEGSKA (reference sequence).

Only a few counts were recorded for this clone. The CDR3 region is CASKLGGQAHGYTF. CDR3 coding DNA: TGTGCCAGCAAACTAGGGGGACAGGCTCATGGCTACACCTTC. V is TRBV27 and J is TRBJ1-2, with 8 positions matching TRBD1. Germline V gives CDR1 MNHEY, CDR2 SMNVEV (reference sequence). The trim removed 7 bases at V and 6 bases at J, leaving 10 bases unmatched. The CDR3 runs 14 residues.

The chain has TRBV5-1 and TRBJ1-1; D unresolved. Deletions cut 0 bases from V and 10 bases from J, with 7 bases between. This CDR3 spans 11 amino acids. From germline, CDR1 is SGHRS and CDR2 YFSETQ. The CDR3 region is CASSLADVAFF. As DNA, the CDR3 is TGCGCCAGCAGCTTGGCCGACGTAGCTTTCTTT.

The V and J genes are TRBV6-5 and TRBJ1-2; 8 bases line up with TRBD1. Germline V gene lookup returns CDR1 MNHEY and CDR2 SVGAGI. The CDR3 consists of 15 residues. V lost 0 bases and J lost 4; bases outside the gene matches: 4. Here the CDR3 DNA reads TGTGCCAGCAGTTACTCCTGGACAGGGATCTATGGCTACACCTTC. This gives the protein CASSYSWTGIYGYTF.

V gene TRBV7-2 combines with J gene TRBJ2-3, with D perhaps TRBD1 or TRBD2 (5 bases each). The germline V gene encodes CDR1 SGHTA and CDR2 FQGNSA. CDR3 length equals 13 residues. Trimming removed 0 bases from V and 11 bases from J, with 12 bases in between. For the CDR3, the DNA is TGTGCCAGCAGCTTAGCCAACATGGGACGGCAGTATTTT. It yields the protein CASSLANMGRQYF. The full variable domain, in which reference TRBV7-2 and TRBJ2-3 provide the parts outside the CDR3, is GAGVSQSPSNKVTEKGKDVELRCDPISGHTALYWYRQSLGQGLEFLIYFQGNSAPDKSGLPSDRFSAERTGGSVSTLTIQRTQQEDSAVYLCASSLANMGRQYFGPGTRLTVL.

The chain employs TRBV19 and TRBJ1-5; TRBD1 agrees at 8 bases. J gave up 3 bases and V 3 bases, and 10 bases lay outside the gene matches. Germline loops: CDR1 LNHDA, CDR2 SQIVND (reference sequence). The CDR3 contains 17 residues. CDR3 region: CASSISSGTGYNQPQHF. The CDR3 nucleotides read TGTGCCAGTAGTATCAGCTCCGGGACAGGCTACAATCAGCCCCAGCATTTT.

The V and J genes are TRBV9 and TRBJ2-2; possibly TRBD2 for D (6 bases). The CDR3 runs 17 residues. Trimming pared 0 bases from V and 5 bases from J, leaving 17 bases between. Germline-derived CDR1 and CDR2 are SGDLS and YYNGEE. The CDR3 coding sequence is TGTGCCAGCAGCGTAGATCTGGAGGGCCAGCTTACCGGGGAGCTGTTTTTT. Translation: CASSVDLEGQLTGELFF.

The gene calls are TRBV6-6 and TRBJ2-2, with D unresolved. The CDR3 is 16 amino acids. V lost 0 bases, J lost 0 bases, and 8 bases lay in between. The germline gives CDR1 MNHNY, CDR2 SVGAGI (reference sequence). DNA for the CDR3: TGTGCCAGCAGTTACTCCAGAGGTTCGAACACCGGGGAGCTGTTTTTT. As protein: CASSYSRGSNTGELFF.

V is TRBV7-3 and J is TRBJ1-1; tentatively, D is TRBD1 (5 bases). The germline V gene has CDR1 SGHTA and CDR2 FQGTGA. V gave up 1 base and J gave up 4 bases, with 10 bases separating them. The CDR3 loop spans 14 amino acids. The CDR3 DNA reads TGTGCCAGCAGCTTAAATTTGGGGCCCACTGAAGCTTTCTTT. This gives the protein CASSLNLGPTEAFF.

The chain carries TRBV7-7 and TRBJ2-5, with TRBD2 matching 12 bases. Germline CDR1 is SSHAT and CDR2 is FNYEAQ (reference sequence). The J segment lost 6 bases and the V segment lost 6 bases, leaving 5 bases of the junction unmatched. This CDR3 comprises 14 residues. CDR3 bases: TGTGCCAGCAGTAGACTAGCGGGAGTACAGACCCAGTACTTC. Its protein is CASSRLAGVQTQYF.

The chain links TRBV11-1 to TRBJ2-7; D is perhaps TRBD2 (6 bases). V lost 3 bases and J 1 base, leaving 10 bases between the germline ends. The CDR3 extends over 14 amino acids. The germline gives CDR1 SGHAT, CDR2 FQDESV (reference sequence). The CDR3 DNA is TGTGCCAGCAGCTTGCCAGGGAGGTCCTACGAGCAGTACTTC. Its protein is CASSLPGRSYEQYF.

The genes are TRBV28 and TRBJ1-1; the match to TRBD1 covers 7 bases. CDR3 length: 12 residues. Trimming removed 7 bases from V and 6 bases from J; junction bases left unmatched: 5. From germline, CDR1 is MDHEN and CDR2 SYDVKM. CDR3 loop: CASTGQKSEAFF. CDR3 DNA sequence: TGTGCCAGCACGGGACAGAAATCTGAAGCTTTCTTT.

In DNA, the CDR3 is TGCGCCAGCAATAGCGGGGGGGCTTCAGATACGCAGTATTTT. It encodes CASNSGGASDTQYF. V usage is TRBV5-1 and J usage is TRBJ2-3; 11 bases align to TRBD2. This CDR3 is built from 14 residues. Germline-derived CDR1 and CDR2 are SGHRS and YFSETQ. V lost 6 bases and J lost 4; bases outside the gene matches: 4.

The chain employs TRBV5-1 and TRBJ2-7; 7 bases align to TRBD2. The germline gives CDR1 SGHRS, CDR2 YFSETQ. The CDR3 is 15 residues long. V was clipped by 0 bases and J by 7 bases; unmatched bases: 10. The CDR3 region has the DNA TGCGCCAGCAGCTTGGCTTCCGCAGGGCGGGGGGAGCAGTACTTC. Protein product: CASSLASAGRGEQYF.

The rearrangement links TRBV2 to TRBJ1-5, with D possibly being TRBD1 (6 bases). Germline CDR1 and CDR2: SNHLY and FYNNEI. Trimming cost V 6 bases and J 3 bases, with 15 bases left between them. The length of the CDR3 is 15 residues. CDR3 region: CASSHETGLNQPQHF. CDR3 DNA: TGTGCCAGCAGCCATGAGACAGGTCTCAATCAGCCCCAGCATTTT.

This clone was observed a single time. This sequence joins TRBV9 and TRBJ2-3; 8 bases match TRBD2. Looked up from germline, CDR1 is SGDLS and CDR2 is YYNGEE. With V trimmed by 0 bases and J by 4 bases, 4 bases remained unmatched. The CDR3 has 15 residues. CDR3 in amino acids: CASSVEGLVPDTQYF. CDR3 in DNA: TGTGCCAGCAGCGTAGAGGGACTAGTCCCAGATACGCAGTATTTT. The full variable domain, rest sourced from reference TRBV9 and TRBJ2-3, is DSGVTQTPKHLITATGQRVTLRCSPRSGDLSVYWYQQSLDQGLQFLIQYYNGEERAKGNILERFSAQQFPDLHSELNLSSLELGDSALYFCASSVEGLVPDTQYFGPGTRLTVL.

The chain combines TRBV18 with TRBJ2-1, with D hard to call. The V end lost 2 bases, the J end lost 1 base, and 6 bases lay between the germline ends. CDR1 KGHSH and CDR2 LQKENI come from the germline V gene. The CDR3 contains 14 residues. The DNA of the CDR3 is TGTGCCAGCTCACCAGGGGTTTCCTACAATGAGCAGTTCTTC. Translating it yields CASSPGVSYNEQFF.

This clone was seen more than once but under ten times. This chain uses TRBV10-3 with TRBJ2-1; a weak D match, TRBD1 (6 bases). From germline, CDR1 is ENHRY and CDR2 SYGVKD. The CDR3 consists of 12 residues. V was shortened by 7 bases and J by 10 bases, with 14 bases between the two germline ends. The CDR3 nucleotides read TGTGCCATCACTCTATTACAGGGCGAGCAGTTCTTC. Translating gives CAITLLQGEQFF.

The V call is TRBV5-5, the J call TRBJ2-7; D is unclear. This CDR3 region has 16 residues. Trimming shortened V by 3 bases and J by 2 bases, and 18 bases separated the two germline ends. CDR1 is SGHKS and CDR2 is YYEKEE in the germline V gene (reference sequence). CDR3 in DNA: TGTGCCAGCAGCTCACACTCAACCGTCCCTGCCTACGAGCAGTACTTC. Its translation: CASSSHSTVPAYEQYF.

The rearrangement links TRBV7-9 to TRBJ1-1; no clear D. Per germline, CDR1 SEHNR and CDR2 FQNEAQ (reference sequence). The CDR3 extends over 13 amino acids. V was clipped by 1 base and J by 4 bases, with 7 bases between them. Here the CDR3 reads CASSLVAGTEAFF. The CDR3 nucleotides read TGTGCCAGCAGCTTAGTGGCCGGCACTGAAGCTTTCTTT.

The V and J genes are TRBV5-1 and TRBJ2-2; D is undetermined. V was shortened by 3 bases and J by 4 bases, with 4 bases between the two germline ends. The V gene's germline CDR1 is SGHRS and CDR2 YFSETQ. The CDR3 is made up of 12 amino acids. In nucleotides, the CDR3 is TGCGCCAGCAGCTCCTCCACCGGGGAGCTGTTTTTT. Amino acid sequence: CASSSSTGELFF.